This note documents a single TCR beta chain sequence. Enrolment of Seattle patients took place during active infection, and they were followed longitudinally. The CDR3 contains 14 residues. The J segment lost 0 bases and the V segment lost 5 bases, leaving 4 bases of the junction unmatched. Germline V lookup: CDR1 LNHDA, CDR2 SQIVND (reference sequence). Authors' analysis steps: Nucleated cell number was recorded as an estimate derived from reference gene primer amplification. Profiled with immunoSEQ multiplex PCR; TCRdb holds only in-frame clones, not every one. The DNA was the basis for D and trimming; V, J and clone size are from that table. The data contain roughly 130,000 clones, 70% to 80% of them singletons. The record originates from a study of blood T cell repertoires in COVID-19. Study-wide background: Acute and convalescent COVID-19 specimens originated in the United States, Italy and Spain.

The V and J genes are TRBV19 and TRBJ2-7; the match to TRBD2 covers 7 bases. The sequenced sample was peripheral blood. This clonotype was sampled from a woman between 65 and 79 years old with COVID-19, enrolled during active disease. Here the CDR3 DNA reads TGTGCCAGTAGTTTCCAGCGGGGCTCCTACGAGCAGTACTTC. Amino acid sequence: CASSFQRGSYEQYF.